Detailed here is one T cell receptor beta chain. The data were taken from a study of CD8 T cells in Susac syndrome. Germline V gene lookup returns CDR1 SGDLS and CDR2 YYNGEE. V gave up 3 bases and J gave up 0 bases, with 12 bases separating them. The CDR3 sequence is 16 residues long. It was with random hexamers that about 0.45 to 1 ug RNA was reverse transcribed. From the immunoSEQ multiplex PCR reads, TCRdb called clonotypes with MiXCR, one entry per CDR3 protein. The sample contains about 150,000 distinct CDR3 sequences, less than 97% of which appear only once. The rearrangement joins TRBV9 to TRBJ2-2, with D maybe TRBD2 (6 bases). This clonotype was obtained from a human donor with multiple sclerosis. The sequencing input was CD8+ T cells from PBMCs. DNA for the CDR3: TGTGCCAGCAGCGAACTGGGACTCTCGAACACCGGGGAGCTGTTTTTT. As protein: CASSELGLSNTGELFF.